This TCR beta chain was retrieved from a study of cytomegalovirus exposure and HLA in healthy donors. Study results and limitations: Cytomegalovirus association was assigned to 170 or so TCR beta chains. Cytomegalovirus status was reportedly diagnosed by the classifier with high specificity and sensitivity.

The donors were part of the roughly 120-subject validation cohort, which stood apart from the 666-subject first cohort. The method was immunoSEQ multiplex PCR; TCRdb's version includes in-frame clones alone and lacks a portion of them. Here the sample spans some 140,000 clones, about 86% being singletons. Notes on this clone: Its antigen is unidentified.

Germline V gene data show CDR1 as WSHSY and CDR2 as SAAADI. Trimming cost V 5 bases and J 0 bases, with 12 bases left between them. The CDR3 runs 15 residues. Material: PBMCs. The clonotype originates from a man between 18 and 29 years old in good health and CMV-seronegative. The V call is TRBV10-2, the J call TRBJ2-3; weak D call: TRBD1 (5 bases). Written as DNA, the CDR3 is TGCGCCAGCAGTAAAGGGGCAGCTAGCACAGATACGCAGTATTTT. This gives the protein CASSKGAASTDTQYF.